The rows below give T cell receptor beta chains drawn from one sample of a study of blood T cell repertoires in COVID-19. Assay used: immunoSEQ multiplex PCR; TCRdb lists only in-frame clones, some missing. The sample lists tens of thousands of clones, approximately 80% occurring once. Sequencing was carried out using peripheral blood. The receptor source for this set is a man between 60 and 75 years old with acute or convalescent COVID-19. CDR3s include the opening cysteine and the closing phenylalanine or tryptophan. A D gene is named only where the DNA matches it firmly. Not every row has a clone size; where given, it reads once, few, many or a size class.

TRBD1	TRBV29-1	NA	TRBJ1-1	TGCAGCGTTGATTTCGGGACAGGGAGCACTGAAGCTTTCTTT	CSVDFGTGSTEAFF
NA	TRBV5-4	NA	TRBJ2-3	TGTGCCAGCAGCTTGGGGCAGGGAAGAGATACGCAGTATTTT	CASSLGQGRDTQYF
NA	TRBV23-1	NA	TRBJ1-1	TGCGCCAGCAGCCATGACGGAGGGACTGAAGCTTTCTTT	CASSHDGGTEAFF
TRBD1	TRBV25-1	NA	TRBJ1-5	TGTGCCAGCAGGGGACAGAGCAATCAGCCCCAGCATTTT	CASRGQSNQPQHF
NA	TRBV9	NA	TRBJ1-2	TGTGCCAGCAGCCCAATCGGACTTTATGGCTACACCTTC	CASSPIGLYGYTF
TRBD1	TRBV7-9	NA	TRBJ1-5	TGTGCCAGCAGCTCGGACAGGGACAATCAGCCCCAGCATTTT	CASSSDRDNQPQHF
NA	TRBV7-3	NA	TRBJ1-1	TGTGCCAGCAGTCACAGTGGGGCTTACTCTGAAGCTTTCTTT	CASSHSGAYSEAFF
NA	TRBV15	NA	TRBJ1-5	TGTGCCACCAGCAAAAAACAGAACAATCAGCCCCAGCATTTT	CATSKKQNNQPQHF
NA	TRBV2	NA	TRBJ2-4	TGTGCCAGCGAGGGGGGGGACTCCAAAAACATTCAGTACTTC	CASEGGDSKNIQYF
TRBD1	TRBV5-1	NA	TRBJ1-5	TGCGCCAGCAGTTACGGGACAGGGGATCGGCCCCAGCATTTT	CASSYGTGDRPQHF
TRBD1	TRBV25-1	NA	TRBJ1-3	TGTGCCAGCAGTGCGGCCTTTGGACAGGGCGCGGACACCATATATTTT	CASSAAFGQGADTIYF
NA	TRBV13	NA	TRBJ1-1	TGTGCCAGCAGCTTGGGGGGTTTTACTGAAGCTTTCTTT	CASSLGGFTEAFF
NA	TRBV30	NA	TRBJ1-6	TGTGCCTGGAGTGTCCCAGACGGAGCGTCTACACCCCTCCACTTT	CAWSVPDGASTPLHF
NA	TRBV30	NA	TRBJ2-2	TGTGCCTGGAGTCTAACAGGCCCCGGGGAGCTGTTTTTT	CAWSLTGPGELFF
TRBD2	TRBV9	few	TRBJ2-1	TGTGCCAGCAGCCCCCGACTAGCGGGGGGGACTGAGCAGTTCTTC	CASSPRLAGGTEQFF
NA	TRBV15	NA	TRBJ1-6	TGTGCCACCAGCGGAGAGGGCAGAAATTCACCCCTCCACTTT	CATSGEGRNSPLHF
TRBD1	TRBV19	once	TRBJ1-1	TGTGCCAGTAGACCAAGACAGGGCCGGACTGAAGCTTTCTTT	CASRPRQGRTEAFF
TRBD1	TRBV2	NA	TRBJ2-1	TGTGCCAGCACCCGGACAGGGAATGAGCAGTTCTTC	CASTRTGNEQFF
NA	TRBV5-6	NA	TRBJ2-5	TGTGCCAGCAGAGGACAGAACATTGAGACCCAGTACTTC	CASRGQNIETQYF
TRBD1	TRBV19	NA	TRBJ1-2	TGTGCCAGTAGTCCGAGGGCAGGGGGCATTACGGCTCGGCCCTATGGCTACACCTTC	CASSPRAGGITARPYGYTF
NA	TRBV6-2/TRBV6-3	NA	TRBJ1-1	TGTGCCAGCAGTTATCTTGGGGCAGAGTGGGGTAACGAAGCTTTCTTT	CASSYLGAEWGNEAFF
TRBD1	TRBV5-1	NA	TRBJ2-2	TGCGCCAGCAGCTTGAACTTTAGGGGACAGTCGAACACCGGGGAGCTGTTTTTT	CASSLNFRGQSNTGELFF
TRBD1	TRBV12-3/TRBV12-4	NA	TRBJ1-5	TGTGCCAGCACCAGGACAGGGAATCAGCCCCAGCATTTT	CASTRTGNQPQHF
NA	TRBV5-1	NA	TRBJ2-3	TGCGCCAGCAGCTTGGGACAGTCTAGCACAGATACGCAGTATTTT	CASSLGQSSTDTQYF